This T cell receptor beta chain originates from a study of cytomegalovirus exposure and HLA in healthy donors. The PCR used 60 Vbeta and 13 Jbeta primers. TCRdb's copy holds only in-frame clones and misses some; the assay was immunoSEQ multiplex PCR. The sample yields about 120,000 clones, about 60% seen once. The CDR3 has 13 amino acids. Germline assignment: CDR1 SGHTA and CDR2 FQGNSA. Between the trimmed V and J ends, which lost 5 bases and 2 bases, there was a span of 7 bases. This clone has a handful of counts. Input material: PBMCs. The chain combines TRBV7-2 with TRBJ2-4; no clear D. This sequence originates from a man aged 40-50 years in good health and CMV-seropositive. The CDR3 DNA reads as TGTGCCAGCAGCCGCGTCTCCAAAAACATTCAGTACTTC. Amino acids: CASSRVSKNIQYF.